The 4 T cell receptor beta chains presented below share a single source sample, sequenced in a study of CD8 T cells in ankylosing spondylitis (dated by TCRdb to the late 2010s). The protocol used for the library was 5' RACE. TCRdb names Illumina HiSeq 2500 as the instrument used. In TCRdb, the public reads were trimmed at Q25 with fastp and aligned with MiXCR, with productive beta chains retained. Each entry merges the rows of one CDR3 protein and shows their most common DNA and genes. Here the sample has 250,000 to 350,000 distinct CDR3 sequences; 20% occur a single time. The ten largest clones take up about 8.2% of the sample. Sequences were obtained from blood, either unsorted or a sorted T cell fraction (not recorded which). These receptors originate from a male donor with ankylosing spondylitis or in good health (not recorded which).

The DNA for the CDR3 is TGTGCCAGCAGTTACACTTTGGGACAGGGTGTCACCGGGGAGCTGTTTTTT. Protein sequence: CASSYTLGQGVTGELFF. The chain couples TRBV6-5 to TRBJ2-2; 9 nucleotides match TRBD1. CDR1 is MNHEY and CDR2 is SVGAGI in the germline V gene. This CDR3 comprises 17 residues. V was pared by 2 bases and J by 4 bases, with 8 bases of the junction left unmatched.

This clonotype was picked up many times. One end of the junction varies from germline; a read error may be responsible. The J gene is TRBJ1-1, the V gene TRBV5-1; tentatively, D is TRBD1 (5 bases). There are 15 residues in the CDR3. Germline loops: CDR1 SGHRS, CDR2 YFSETQ. The CDR3 sequence: CASSLAGQGNTEAFF. In nucleotides, the CDR3 is TGTGCCAGCAGCTTAGCGGGCCAGGGGAACACTGAAGCTTTCTTT.

This clonotype has just a few counts. The V call is TRBV29-1, the J call TRBJ2-3; 8 positions agree with TRBD1. The trim removed 4 bases at V and 0 bases at J, leaving 3 bases unmatched. Germline assignment: CDR1 SQVTM and CDR2 ANQGSEA. This CDR3 spans 14 amino acids. CDR3 sequence (DNA): TGCAGCGTTGGGACAGGGCTCAGCACAGATACGCAGTATTTT. Amino acid sequence: CSVGTGLSTDTQYF.

The gene calls are TRBV20-1 and TRBJ1-2, with D perhaps TRBD1 (5 bases). Trimming cost V 3 bases and J 0 bases, with 8 bases left between them. The CDR3 extends over 13 amino acids. Looked up from germline, CDR1 is DFQATT and CDR2 is SNEGSKA (reference sequence). The CDR3 DNA reads as TGCAGTGCTAGCCAGACAGCTAACTATGGCTACACCTTC. Amino acid sequence: CSASQTANYGYTF.